Listed below are T cell receptor beta chains from one sample, sequenced in a study of beta chain features in type 1 diabetes. TCRdb's copy holds only in-frame clones and misses some; the assay was immunoSEQ multiplex PCR. The sample carries about 650,000 clones, approximately 13% recorded once. The source material was naive CD4+ T cells from blood. These receptor sequences come from a young man with type 1 diabetes. CDR3s include the opening cysteine and the closing phenylalanine or tryptophan. Fields, in order: D gene, J gene, V gene, clone size, CDR3 protein, CDR3 DNA. A D gene is named only where the DNA matches it firmly. Rows give clone size only sometimes, using once, few, many, or a class for an expanded clone.

>TRBD1|TRBJ2-1|TRBV7-3|few
CASSNPGQDYNEQFF
TGTGCCAGCAGCAACCCGGGACAGGACTACAATGAGCAGTTCTTC
>TRBD1|TRBJ1-2|TRBV7-9|few
CASSPGQVNGYTF
TGTGCCAGCAGCCCTGGACAGGTTAATGGCTACACCTTC
>-|TRBJ1-5|TRBV7-9|-
CASSWGGNQPQHF
TGTGCCAGCAGCTGGGGGGGCAATCAGCCCCAGCATTTT
>-|TRBJ2-7|TRBV6-5|-
CASSTQGYIYEQYF
TGTGCCAGCAGTACCCAAGGGTACATCTACGAGCAGTACTTC
>TRBD2|TRBJ2-7|TRBV5-4|few
CASSSGLAGTDEQYF
TGTGCCAGCAGCTCGGGACTAGCGGGGACCGACGAGCAGTACTTC
>-|TRBJ2-6|TRBV27|-
CASSGPLPGANVLTF
TGTGCCAGCAGTGGTCCTTTACCCGGGGCCAACGTCCTGACTTTC
>TRBD1|TRBJ1-2|TRBV18|-
CASSPPGQSDYGYTF
TGTGCCAGCTCACCACCGGGACAGTCAGACTATGGCTACACCTTC
>-|TRBJ2-1|TRBV4-2|-
CASSQDGFPEGEQFF
TGTGCCAGCAGCCAAGATGGGTTCCCTGAGGGTGAGCAGTTCTTC
>-|TRBJ1-6|TRBV29-1|-
CSVSGPGPLHF
TGCAGCGTTTCCGGTCCCGGACCCCTCCACTTT
>-|TRBJ2-3|TRBV11-2|-
CASSFLASSTDTQYF
TGTGCCAGCAGCTTCCTAGCTAGCAGCACAGATACGCAGTATTTT
>-|TRBJ1-6|TRBV4-2|-
CASSQGGHSPLHF
TGTGCCAGCAGCCAAGGGGGTCACTCACCCCTCCACTTT
>-|TRBJ1-1|TRBV6-5|few
CASSTNRVNTEAFF
TGTGCCAGCAGTACTAACAGAGTGAACACTGAAGCTTTCTTT
>TRBD2|TRBJ2-1|TRBV4-2|-
CASSQALAGAGYNEQFF
TGTGCCAGCAGCCAAGCGCTAGCGGGGGCGGGCTACAATGAGCAGTTCTTC
>-|TRBJ2-7|TRBV5-6|-
CASSQSYEQYF
TGTGCCAGCTCCCAGTCCTACGAGCAGTACTTC
>TRBD2|TRBJ2-1|TRBV7-9|few
CASSPDSGEQFF
TGTGCCAGCAGCCCAGATAGCGGGGAGCAGTTCTTC
>-|TRBJ1-2|TRBV30|few
CACIPEVGANYGYTF
TGTGCCTGTATCCCCGAAGTAGGCGCTAACTATGGCTACACCTTC
>TRBD1|TRBJ1-2|TRBV19|few
CASSIGTGVAYGYTF
TGTGCCAGTAGTATTGGGACAGGGGTTGCCTATGGCTACACCTTC
>-|TRBJ2-5|TRBV15|-
CATSRERATWTVQETQYF
TGTGCCACCAGCAGAGAGAGGGCCACGTGGACGGTCCAAGAGACCCAGTACTTC
>-|TRBJ2-7|TRBV29-1|few
CSVGPSYEQYF
TGCAGCGTTGGCCCCTCCTACGAGCAGTACTTC
>TRBD1|TRBJ2-3|TRBV10-3|-
CAITLTGGPDTQYF
TGTGCCATCACCTTGACAGGGGGTCCAGATACGCAGTATTTT
>-|TRBJ1-1|TRBV29-1|few
CSARGPNTEAFF
TGCAGCGCCAGGGGTCCGAACACTGAAGCTTTCTTT
>TRBD1|TRBJ1-5|TRBV30|-
CAWSGGTGGRQPQHF
TGTGCCTGGAGTGGAGGAACAGGGGGTCGACAGCCCCAGCATTTT
>-|TRBJ2-5|TRBV11-2|-
CASSLGPIQETQYF
TGTGCCAGCAGTTTGGGCCCCATACAAGAGACCCAGTACTTC
>-|TRBJ1-1|TRBV6-4|few
CASSLGIETEAFF
TGTGCCAGCAGTCTGGGAATAGAAACTGAAGCTTTCTTT
>-|TRBJ2-1|TRBV5-6|few
CASSLVAEQFF
TGTGCCAGCAGCTTGGTAGCTGAGCAGTTCTTC
>TRBD1|TRBJ1-2|TRBV7-2|few
CASSYISPQGNYGYTF
TGTGCCAGCAGCTATATTTCCCCACAGGGGAACTATGGCTACACCTTC
>TRBD2|TRBJ2-7|TRBV28|-
CASRGTGTKYEQYF
TGTGCCAGCAGGGGGACCGGGACTAAGTACGAGCAGTACTTC
>-|TRBJ1-4|TRBV4-3|-
CASSQDPRRTYGELFF
TGCGCCAGCAGCCAAGACCCCAGGAGGACCTACGGGGAACTGTTTTTT
>TRBD2|TRBJ2-5|TRBV19|few
CASNDGSGGQETQYF
TGTGCCAGTAATGATGGTAGCGGGGGTCAAGAGACCCAGTACTTC
>TRBD2|TRBJ2-1|TRBV5-1|few
CASSLGAGVGNEQFF
TGCGCCAGCAGCCTGGGAGCGGGGGTAGGAAATGAGCAGTTCTTC
>-|TRBJ1-2|TRBV5-6|-
CASSFQEYYGYTF
TGTGCCAGCAGCTTCCAGGAATACTATGGCTACACCTTC
>-|TRBJ1-2|TRBV7-2|-
CASSQQGGSNYGYTF
TGTGCCAGCAGCCAACAGGGAGGAAGTAACTATGGCTACACCTTC
>-|TRBJ2-5|TRBV6-5|-
CASSYSGTIGETQYF
TGTGCCAGCAGTTACTCGGGAACAATCGGGGAGACCCAGTACTTC
>-|TRBJ2-3|TRBV9|few
CASSPQRMGGTDTQYF
TGTGCCAGCAGCCCCCAACGGATGGGGGGCACAGATACGCAGTATTTT
>-|TRBJ2-7|TRBV27|few
CASSLAGIGEQYF
TGTGCCAGCAGTTTGGCTGGCATAGGGGAGCAGTACTTC
>-|TRBJ1-2|TRBV6-5|-
CASSYNGDGYTF
TGTGCCAGCAGTTACAACGGGGACGGCTACACCTTC
>-|TRBJ1-1|TRBV5-1|-
CASSLGGVRTEAFF
TGCGCCAGCAGCTTGGGGGGAGTACGCACTGAAGCTTTCTTT
>-|TRBJ2-5|TRBV15|few
CATSREWQGMGETQYF
TGTGCCACCAGCAGAGAATGGCAGGGGATGGGGGAGACCCAGTACTTC
>-|TRBJ1-6|TRBV25-1|-
CASSDDQLGDNSPLHF
TGTGCCAGCAGTGACGACCAACTAGGGGACAATTCACCCCTCCACTTT
>-|TRBJ2-4|TRBV5-1|few
CASNIGNFRGIQYF
TGCGCCAGCAATATTGGGAACTTTCGGGGCATTCAGTACTTC
>TRBD1|TRBJ2-7|TRBV4-2|few
CASSVEGGYRVGEQYF
TGTGCCAGCAGCGTCGAAGGGGGCTACAGGGTGGGCGAGCAGTACTTC
>TRBD1|TRBJ1-5|TRBV4-3|few
CASSQEAQGRQPQHF
TGCGCCAGCAGCCAGGAAGCACAGGGGAGACAGCCCCAGCATTTT
>-|TRBJ2-7|TRBV28|-
CASTPGALSSYEQYF
TGTGCCAGCACCCCGGGGGCCTTAAGCTCCTACGAGCAGTACTTC
>-|TRBJ1-1|TRBV6-6|few
CASSYGRGTSEAFF
TGTGCCAGCAGTTACGGAAGGGGTACGTCTGAAGCTTTCTTT
>-|TRBJ2-6|TRBV19|-
CASRDTYSGANVLTF
TGTGCCAGCCGGGACACCTACTCTGGGGCCAACGTCCTGACTTTC
>TRBD2|TRBJ2-5|TRBV18|few
CASSPTSGVNTQYF
TGTGCCAGCTCCCCGACTAGCGGGGTGAATACCCAGTACTTC
>-|TRBJ2-7|TRBV5-5|-
CASSLGTGPRIGEQYF
TGTGCCAGCAGCTTGGGGACGGGACCTAGGATAGGCGAGCAGTACTTC
>-|TRBJ2-1|TRBV11-1|few
CASSLGWGEYNEQFF
TGTGCCAGCAGCTTAGGCTGGGGAGAATACAATGAGCAGTTCTTC
>-|TRBJ1-6|TRBV7-2|-
CASSLAGTLGNSPLHF
TGTGCCAGCAGCTTAGCTGGGACCCTCGGTAATTCACCCCTCCACTTT
>TRBD1|TRBJ1-6|TRBV27|few
CASSLTGRNSPLHF
TGTGCCAGCAGTTTGACAGGGAGGAATTCACCCCTCCACTTT
>-|TRBJ1-1|TRBV7-9|-
CASSRWGEWSTEAFF
TGTGCCAGCTCCCGCTGGGGAGAATGGAGCACTGAAGCTTTCTTT
>-|TRBJ1-5|TRBV7-9|many
CASSLGNSLYQPQHF
TGTGCCAGCAGCTTAGGGAATAGCCTTTATCAGCCCCAGCATTTT